Listed here are 31 T cell receptor beta chains from one sample, sequenced in a study of cytotoxic CD8 clonotypes in ibrutinib-treated CLL. This table comes from immunoSEQ multiplex PCR, and its TCRdb copy is limited to in-frame clones, with some not included. The table has about 130,000 clones, 80% to 90% seen once; the top ten hold roughly 3.3%. Sequencing was performed on PBMCs, taken after 24 months of ibrutinib treatment. These receptor sequences come from a human donor with chronic lymphocytic leukemia.

The chain joins TRBV6-5 to TRBJ2-1; TRBD2 agrees at 9 bases. The CDR3 has 16 amino acids. Germline lookup yields CDR1 MNHEY and CDR2 SVGAGI. V dropped 2 bases and J dropped 8; count of bases not matched to a gene: 10. The CDR3: CASSYVGGGGRDEQFF. As DNA, the CDR3 is TGTGCCAGCAGTTACGTCGGCGGGGGGGGCCGGGATGAGCAGTTCTTC.

This rearrangement joins TRBV30 to TRBJ1-5; D is ambiguous. V dropped 3 bases and J dropped 10 bases, with 16 bases sitting between them. In germline, CDR1 is GTSNPN, CDR2 SVGIG (reference sequence). This CDR3 contains 13 residues. The CDR3: CAWSTAPKGPQHF. The CDR3 DNA sequence: TGTGCCTGGAGCACAGCCCCGAAGGGACCCCAGCATTTT.

This chain connects TRBV5-1 to TRBJ2-1, with a possible D match to TRBD1 (7 bases). V was pared by 3 bases and J by 7 bases, with 17 bases between. Germline V lookup: CDR1 SGHRS, CDR2 YFSETQ. The CDR3 loop spans 15 amino acids. In nucleotides, the CDR3 is TGCGCCAGCAGCTGGGGGGACAGTAGAGGGAATGAGCAGTTCTTC. This codes for CASSWGDSRGNEQFF.

This clone has more than one count but fewer than ten. This chain connects TRBV4-1 to TRBJ2-4; D gene ambiguous. Trimming took 1 base from V and 9 from J, leaving 19 bases between them. CDR3 size: 16 residues. Germline CDR1 MGHRA, CDR2 YSYEKL. The CDR3 region has the DNA TGCGCCAGCAGCCAAGCAATGGGGATGAGAGGTTCCATTCAGTACTTC. Translating it yields CASSQAMGMRGSIQYF.

V is TRBV30 and J is TRBJ2-2; D not certain. The CDR3 runs 15 residues. Looked up from germline, CDR1 is GTSNPN and CDR2 is SVGIG (reference sequence). Trimming pared 0 bases from V and 1 base from J, leaving 9 bases between. The CDR3 is CAWSVLVRNTGELFF. For the CDR3, the DNA is TGTGCCTGGAGTGTACTGGTCAGGAACACCGGGGAGCTGTTTTTT.

J is TRBJ1-1 and V is TRBV7-7, with no clear D. The germline V gene encodes CDR1 SSHAT and CDR2 FNYEAQ (reference sequence). V lost 5 bases, J lost 1 base, and 8 bases lay in between. The CDR3 spans 13 residues. The CDR3 DNA reads TGTGCCAGCAGCCTGTTACGGAACACTGAAGCTTTCTTT. This encodes CASSLLRNTEAFF.

The V call is TRBV27, the J call TRBJ1-1; D is undetermined. This CDR3 comprises 13 residues. CDR1 MNHEY and CDR2 SMNVEV come from the germline V gene (reference sequence). V shed 4 bases and J shed 8 bases, with 14 bases lying between them. Here the CDR3 reads CASSSAGRGEAFF. The CDR3 DNA sequence: TGTGCCAGCAGTTCCGCAGGCAGAGGGGAAGCTTTCTTT.

The DNA for the CDR3 is TGTGCCAGCAGCCAATATAATTCACCCCTCCACTTT. Translating it yields CASSQYNSPLHF. The chain employs TRBV6-5 and TRBJ1-6; unclear D gene. V was clipped by 6 bases and J by 4 bases, with 4 bases between them. Germline V gives CDR1 MNHEY, CDR2 SVGAGI. This CDR3 is built from 12 residues.

The gene calls are TRBV20-1 and TRBJ2-7; D perhaps matches TRBD1 (6 bases). Germline V lookup: CDR1 DFQATT, CDR2 SNEGSKA (reference sequence). The length of the CDR3 is 11 residues. V was cut by 7 bases and J by 4 bases, with 11 bases left in between. CDR3 in amino acids: CSVGTGYEQYF. In DNA form, the CDR3 reads TGCAGTGTAGGAACAGGGTACGAGCAGTACTTC.

J is TRBJ2-5 and V is TRBV11-2, with 12 bases fitting TRBD1. CDR3 length: 16 residues. Germline V gives CDR1 SGHAT, CDR2 FQNNGV. V lost 4 bases to trimming and J lost 5 bases; unmatched junction nucleotides: 8. This CDR3 is CASSWGQGAGEETQYF. The CDR3 DNA reads TGTGCCAGCAGCTGGGGACAGGGGGCTGGAGAGGAGACCCAGTACTTC.

This chain links TRBV14 with TRBJ1-3; D gene uncertain. Per the germline V gene, CDR1 is SGHDN and CDR2 is FVKESK. V lost 4 bases to trimming and J lost 11 bases, with 12 bases between them. This CDR3 has 12 residues. CDR3 amino acids: CASSPQLGAIYF. CDR3 DNA sequence: TGTGCCAGCAGCCCCCAATTGGGCGCCATATATTTT. Based on the CDR3 plus reference TRBV14 and TRBJ1-3, the full variable domain is EAGVTQFPSHSVIEKGQTVTLRCDPISGHDNLYWYRRVMGKEIKFLLHFVKESKQDESGMPNNRFLAERTGGTYSTLKVQPAELEDSGVYFCASSPQLGAIYFGEGSWLTVV.

This clone was counted a single time. The V call is TRBV7-6, the J call TRBJ1-1; no firm D call. The CDR3 is made up of 15 amino acids. From germline, CDR1 is SGHVS and CDR2 FNYEAQ. V was trimmed by 0 bases and J by 1 base, leaving 9 bases between them. CDR3 sequence: CASSLASSGNTEAFF. The CDR3 DNA reads TGTGCCAGCAGCTTAGCGAGTAGCGGGAACACTGAAGCTTTCTTT.

Here the CDR3 DNA reads TGTGCCAGCAGCGTACGGCCTACTACAGGGGCCCAGTACTTC. This sequence encodes CASSVRPTTGAQYF. The rearrangement joins TRBV7-2 to TRBJ2-5; 7 bases agree with TRBD1. CDR1 is SGHTA and CDR2 is FQGNSA in the germline V gene. The V and J ends lost 5 bases and 9 bases, in that order; junction bases with no gene match: 12. The CDR3 length is 14 residues. Drawing the rest from reference TRBV7-2 and TRBJ2-5, the complete variable domain is GAGVSQSPSNKVTEKGKDVELRCDPISGHTALYWYRQSLGQGLEFLIYFQGNSAPDKSGLPSDRFSAERTGGSVSTLTIQRTQQEDSAVYLCASSVRPTTGAQYFGPGTRLLVL.

The gene calls are TRBV28 and TRBJ1-1; possible D gene TRBD1, 5 bases. V was shortened by 5 bases and J by 1 base, with 11 bases between the two germline ends. Looked up from germline, CDR1 is MDHEN and CDR2 is SYDVKM. The CDR3 sequence is 14 residues long. CDR3 DNA sequence: TGTGCCAGCAGTCCCGCCGGGGGGAACACTGAAGCTTTCTTT. Translated, it gives CASSPAGGNTEAFF. The full variable domain, its missing parts supplied by reference TRBV28 and TRBJ1-1, is DVKVTQSSRYLVKRTGEKVFLECVQDMDHENMFWYRQDPGLGLRLIYFSYDVKMKEKGDIPEGYSVSREKKERFSLILESASTNQTSMYLCASSPAGGNTEAFFGQGTRLTVV.

The J gene is TRBJ2-2, the V gene TRBV7-2, with D perhaps TRBD2 (6 bases). Germline V gene sequence: CDR1 SGHTA, CDR2 FQGNSA. This CDR3 has 14 residues. The V and J ends lost 1 base and 8 bases respectively, with 11 bases between them. The CDR3, as DNA: TGTGCCAGCAGCTTAGTGCGGGGCGTGGGGGAGCTGTTTTTT. It yields the protein CASSLVRGVGELFF. The full variable domain, its missing parts supplied by reference TRBV7-2 and TRBJ2-2, is GAGVSQSPSNKVTEKGKDVELRCDPISGHTALYWYRQSLGQGLEFLIYFQGNSAPDKSGLPSDRFSAERTGGSVSTLTIQRTQQEDSAVYLCASSLVRGVGELFFGEGSRLTVL.

This clone showed up just a few times. CDR3 in amino acids: CASGPGQGFEWNTEAFF. In nucleotides, the CDR3 is TGTGCCAGCGGCCCGGGACAGGGGTTCGAGTGGAACACTGAAGCTTTCTTT. The chain uses TRBV27 and TRBJ1-1; 10 bases line up with TRBD1. Looked up from germline, CDR1 is MNHEY and CDR2 is SMNVEV (reference sequence). CDR3 length equals 17 residues. The V and J ends lost 8 bases and 1 base, in that order; junction bases with no gene match: 13.

This clone occurred a few times. V and J are TRBV5-1 and TRBJ1-6; 8 bases line up with TRBD1. Germline V lookup: CDR1 SGHRS, CDR2 YFSETQ. The CDR3 has 15 residues. Trimming at V came to 3 bases and at J to 5 bases, leaving 4 bases not matched to a gene. This chain's CDR3 is CASSSGQAHNSPLHF. DNA of the CDR3: TGCGCCAGCAGCTCGGGACAGGCCCATAATTCACCCCTCCACTTT.

The CDR3 DNA is TGTGCCTGGAGTGTAGATATATGGCAGGGGGCTTCCTCTGGGGCCAACGTCCTGACTTTC. Residues: CAWSVDIWQGASSGANVLTF. The rearrangement joins TRBV30 to TRBJ2-6; TRBD1 agrees at 8 bases. Trimming took 0 bases from V and 0 from J; bases not matched to a gene: 13. Germline-derived CDR1 and CDR2 are GTSNPN and SVGIG (reference sequence). The CDR3 sequence is 20 residues long.

The CDR3 protein is CASSWAGTREQYF. The CDR3 DNA follows: TGTGCCAGCAGTTGGGCAGGGACGCGTGAGCAGTACTTC. The chain is built from TRBV27 and TRBJ2-7; D possibly uses TRBD1 or TRBD2 (5 bases each). Germline loops: CDR1 MNHEY, CDR2 SMNVEV (reference sequence). The CDR3 runs to 13 residues. The V end was cut by 4 bases, the J end by 7 bases, with 14 bases between.

The V call is TRBV19, the J call TRBJ2-5, with 7 positions matching TRBD2. The CDR3 has 14 residues. Germline CDR1 and CDR2: LNHDA and SQIVND (reference sequence). V lost 4 bases and J lost 7; bases outside the gene matches: 9. In DNA, the CDR3 is TGTGCCAGTAGTACCACAGCGGGGAAAGGGACCCAGTACTTC. Protein sequence: CASSTTAGKGTQYF.

The chain carries TRBV7-2 and TRBJ2-4, with 8 bases lining up with TRBD2. The CDR3 sequence is 16 residues long. The germline CDR1 and CDR2 sequences are SGHTA and FQGNSA. The ends lost 5 bases at V and 3 bases at J; junction bases unmatched: 9. CDR3 sequence reads: CASSQRKSGGKNIQYF. The CDR3 DNA follows: TGTGCCAGCAGCCAACGCAAGAGCGGGGGCAAAAACATTCAGTACTTC.

The chain couples TRBV10-1 to TRBJ1-1, with D unclear. This CDR3 spans 14 amino acids. Trimming pared 2 bases from V and 4 bases from J, leaving 11 bases between. Germline CDR1 reads WNHNN; CDR2 reads SYGVQD (reference sequence). DNA for the CDR3: TGCGCCAGCAGTGAGAATCAGGAGGGCACTGAAGCTTTCTTT. Translation gives CASSENQEGTEAFF.

This sequence joins TRBV27 and TRBJ1-4, with a weak D call TRBD1 (6 bases). The V gene lost 2 bases and the J gene lost 7 bases, with 14 bases spanning the gap. Germline CDR1 and CDR2: MNHEY and SMNVEV (reference sequence). CDR3 length: 15 amino acids. The DNA of the CDR3 is TGTGCCAGCAGTTTAATTGGGGGGGCGCGTGAAAAACTGTTTTTT. It translates to CASSLIGGAREKLFF.

The chain uses TRBV5-1 and TRBJ1-1; 10 bases line up with TRBD1. The CDR3 is 13 amino acids. CDR1 and CDR2 (germline): SGHRS, YFSETQ. The junction had 0 bases not matched to a gene; V was cut back by 0 bases and J by 7 bases. The CDR3: CASSLGTGGEAFF. For the CDR3, the DNA is TGCGCCAGCAGCTTGGGGACAGGGGGTGAAGCTTTCTTT.

The chain recombines TRBV6-1 with TRBJ1-2, with 7 bases lining up with TRBD1. Germline values: CDR1 MNHNS, CDR2 SASEGT. With 7 bases clipped from V and 2 bases from J, the junction kept 7 bases outside the gene matches. The CDR3 runs to 14 residues. CDR3 residues: CASTKGTVNYGYTF. The CDR3 DNA is TGTGCCAGCACCAAAGGGACAGTCAACTATGGCTACACCTTC.

The chain uses TRBV30 and TRBJ1-5, with D hard to call. The CDR3 is made up of 14 amino acids. Trimming cost V 2 bases and J 2 bases, with 10 bases left between them. The germline V gene encodes CDR1 GTSNPN and CDR2 SVGIG (reference sequence). The CDR3 coding sequence is TGTGCCTGGAGTAGGGATTTGGGCAATCAGCCCCAGCATTTT. Protein sequence: CAWSRDLGNQPQHF.

The CDR3 loop is CATSSLWTGSTDTQYF. The DNA for the CDR3 is TGTGCCACCAGCAGTCTCTGGACAGGGAGTACAGATACGCAGTATTTT. This sequence joins TRBV15 and TRBJ2-3; 8 bases are a match to TRBD1. After removal of 3 bases from V and 3 bases from J, the junction contained 8 bases not matched to a gene. The CDR3 runs to 16 residues. Germline V gives CDR1 LNHNV, CDR2 YYDKDF (reference sequence).

J is TRBJ2-7 and V is TRBV4-3; 9 nucleotides align to TRBD1. The germline V gene encodes CDR1 LGHNA and CDR2 YSLEER. This CDR3 comprises 15 residues. V lost 5 bases to trimming and J lost 6 bases; unmatched junction nucleotides: 11. As DNA, the CDR3 is TGCGCCAGCAGCACGCGCTCCGGGACAGGGTTCGAGCAGTACTTC. Translation: CASSTRSGTGFEQYF.

The chain is built from TRBV6-1 and TRBJ1-2, with 8 bases that match TRBD1. Germline assignment: CDR1 MNHNS and CDR2 SASEGT. This CDR3 is built from 15 residues. V was pared by 4 bases and J by 2 bases, with 6 bases of the junction left unmatched. The DNA of the CDR3 is TGTGCCAGCAGTGCCGTCGGACAGGGCAACTATGGCTACACCTTC. The encoded protein is CASSAVGQGNYGYTF.

This chain joins TRBV20-1 and TRBJ2-7; perhaps TRBD1 as D (5 bases). The CDR3 has 11 residues. Germline CDR1 is DFQATT and CDR2 is SNEGSKA (reference sequence). The CDR3 loop reads CSLKQDYEQYF. Written as DNA, the CDR3 is TGCAGCCTAAAACAGGACTACGAGCAGTACTTC.

The V call is TRBV27, the J call TRBJ2-2; D call uncertain. CDR1 and CDR2 from the germline V gene are MNHEY and SMNVEV (reference sequence). The CDR3 length is 13 residues. Trimming removed 8 bases from V and 3 bases from J, with 10 bases in between. CDR3 nucleotides: TGTGCCAGCGAGAGCCATGACACCGGGGAGCTGTTTTTT. This encodes CASESHDTGELFF.